These 30 T cell receptor beta chains came from one sample sequenced in a study of T-cell reconstitution after alpha-beta-depleted transplantation in children. Using unique molecular identifiers, the investigators prepared the TCRbeta library. One entry per CDR3 protein, called by TCRdb with MiXCR from the PCR reads. Among around 700,000 distinct CDR3 sequences listed, about an eighth were seen once. The sequences come from PBMCs, collected before TCRalphabeta/CD19-depleted stem cell transplant. The receptors stem from a girl aged 2 to 9 with congenital amegakaryocytic thrombocytopenia, due to receive a stem cell transplant.

This clonotype was counted ten times or more. The CDR3 DNA follows: TGCAGTGCTAGTGGATCAGGCTGGAGCACCATATATTTT. Protein sequence: CSASGSGWSTIYF. The chain carries TRBV20-1 and TRBJ1-3; D not resolved. The CDR3 is 13 amino acids. With 3 bases removed from V and 9 bases from J, the gap between germline ends came to 15 bases. Looked up from germline, CDR1 is DFQATT and CDR2 is SNEGSKA (reference sequence).

This clonotype was seen repeatedly, ten times or more. This chain joins TRBV5-1 and TRBJ2-3; the D is unclear. Germline assignment: CDR1 SGHRS and CDR2 YFSETQ. The CDR3 is 14 amino acids. Trimming removed 3 bases from V and 2 bases from J, with 10 bases in between. CDR3 coding DNA: TGCGCCAGCAGCTCGGCGGAGATCACAGATACGCAGTATTTT. Amino acids: CASSSAEITDTQYF.

This clonotype was counted many times. The chain links TRBV5-1 to TRBJ2-1; D gene uncertain. CDR3 length: 15 amino acids. CDR1 is SGHRS and CDR2 is YFSETQ in the germline V gene. V was pared by 3 bases and J by 8 bases, with 18 bases between. CDR3 residues: CASSYLRLLTDEQFF. The CDR3 DNA follows: TGCGCCAGCAGCTACCTCCGGCTACTGACGGATGAGCAGTTCTTC.

A few counts support this clonotype. V gene TRBV29-1 combines with J gene TRBJ2-4, with 7 bases matching TRBD1. The germline V gene has CDR1 SQVTM and CDR2 ANQGSEA. The trim removed 5 bases at V and 2 bases at J, leaving 9 bases unmatched. The CDR3 is 15 amino acids. In nucleotides, the CDR3 is TGCAGCGTTAGTCTAGGGGGCTCTACCAAAAACATTCAGTACTTC. Residues: CSVSLGGSTKNIQYF.

The chain joins TRBV5-1 to TRBJ2-7; D is ambiguous. This CDR3 spans 14 amino acids. Germline CDR1 is SGHRS and CDR2 is YFSETQ. The V end was cut by 0 bases, the J end by 2 bases, with 9 bases between. DNA of the CDR3: TGCGCCAGCAGCTTGGCCAATACTCCCTACGAGCAGTACTTC. Translated: CASSLANTPYEQYF.

With regard to this clonotype: This may stem from a read error, because a much larger clone lies one nucleotide away. The chain uses TRBV20-1 and TRBJ2-3; weak D call: TRBD1 (5 bases). The J call may not be correct, given that the DNA end is closer to TRBJ1-5. The CDR3 is 15 residues long. Germline CDR1 reads DFQATT; CDR2 reads SNEGSKA (reference sequence). The DNA for the CDR3 is TGCAGTGCCCGGGGACTAGCGGGAGCCTTAGATACGCAGCATTTT. This encodes CSARGLAGALDTQHF.

J is TRBJ2-1 and V is TRBV29-1; 10 nucleotides line up with TRBD2. After removal of 0 bases from V and 6 bases from J, the junction contained 8 bases not matched to a gene. Per germline, CDR1 SQVTM and CDR2 ANQGSEA. CDR3 length equals 16 residues. The CDR3 region is CSVEDLIAGGSNEQFF. The CDR3 region has the DNA TGCAGCGTTGAAGATCTTATAGCGGGAGGATCCAATGAGCAGTTCTTC.

This clonotype was picked up a small number of times. The V gene is TRBV15, the J gene TRBJ2-7; the match to TRBD2 covers 8 bases. CDR3 size: 20 residues. CDR1 is LNHNV and CDR2 is YYDKDF in the germline V gene (reference sequence). With V trimmed by 1 base and J by 2 bases, 19 bases remained unmatched. Here the CDR3 DNA reads TGTGCCACCAGCAGAGCTCGAGGGATTAGCGGGAATTTGTCTCCCTACGAGCAGTACTTC. The encoded protein is CATSRARGISGNLSPYEQYF.

Only a few counts were recorded for this clonotype. The V call is TRBV5-1, the J call TRBJ2-5; the match to TRBD1 covers 11 bases. V trimming: 4 bases; J trimming: 3 bases; junction bases outside the gene matches: 8. The CDR3 is 16 amino acids. The germline V gene encodes CDR1 SGHRS and CDR2 YFSETQ. This CDR3 reads CASSVGTGGLKETQYF. The CDR3 DNA follows: TGCGCCAGCAGCGTGGGGACAGGGGGACTCAAAGAGACCCAGTACTTC. Full variable domain (missing parts from reference TRBV5-1 and TRBJ2-5): KAGVTQTPRYLIKTRGQQVTLSCSPISGHRSVSWYQQTPGQGLQFLFEYFSETQRNKGNFPGRFSGRQFSNSRSEMNVSTLELGDSALYLCASSVGTGGLKETQYFGPGTRLLVL.

The chain joins TRBV20-1 to TRBJ2-7, with 10 positions matching TRBD2. The germline V gene has CDR1 DFQATT and CDR2 SNEGSKA (reference sequence). The V and J ends lost 6 bases and 4 bases, in that order; junction bases with no gene match: 12. The CDR3 loop spans 15 amino acids. The DNA of the CDR3 is TGCAGTGCGACACCCCTAGCGGGAGAACGGTACGAGCAGTACTTC. Translation: CSATPLAGERYEQYF.

The genes are TRBV4-2 and TRBJ2-1; 9 bases map to TRBD2. V lost 4 bases to trimming and J lost 7 bases; unmatched junction nucleotides: 14. This CDR3 has 17 residues. The germline V gene has CDR1 LGHNA and CDR2 YNFKEQ. The CDR3 nucleotides are TGTGCCAGCAGCCTCCCCTGCGTAGCGGGAGTTATTAATGAGCAGTTCTTC. It specifies CASSLPCVAGVINEQFF.

This clonotype has at least ten counts. J is TRBJ1-4 and V is TRBV12-3 or TRBV12-4; 8 nucleotides agree with TRBD1. The CDR3 runs 15 residues. Germline trimming cut 7 bases from V and 6 bases from J; bases unmatched to any gene: 10. The chain's CDR3 is CASTTRVTGDEKLFF. CDR3 coding DNA: TGTGCCAGCACCACCCGCGTGACAGGGGATGAAAAACTGTTTTTT.

This clonotype was seen a few times. CDR3 sequence: CASSLYPGAIVNEQYF. The CDR3, as DNA: TGTGCCAGCAGCTTATACCCGGGTGCTATCGTTAACGAGCAGTACTTC. V usage is TRBV7-9 and J usage is TRBJ2-7; D uncertain. The CDR3 is made up of 16 amino acids. Germline CDR1 is SEHNR and CDR2 is FQNEAQ (reference sequence). The V gene lost 2 bases and the J gene lost 5 bases, with 19 bases spanning the gap.

The rearrangement joins TRBV14 to TRBJ2-3; 10 bases agree with TRBD2. Losses at the gene ends were 3 bases for V and 5 bases for J; bases not matched to a gene: 11. The CDR3 has 17 residues. Germline V gives CDR1 SGHDN, CDR2 FVKESK. In DNA form, the CDR3 reads TGTGCCAGCAGCCATCAATCAAGAGCTAGCGGGAGAGATACGCAGTATTTT. This gives the protein CASSHQSRASGRDTQYF.

V is TRBV5-1 and J is TRBJ2-2; D is unclear. V lost 4 bases to trimming and J lost 4 bases, with 20 bases between them. The CDR3 has 17 amino acids. Germline CDR1 reads SGHRS; CDR2 reads YFSETQ. The CDR3 DNA reads TGCGCCAGCAGCCTCCCCCGTACTATGGACCTCACCGGGGAGCTGTTTTTT. Residues: CASSLPRTMDLTGELFF.

V is TRBV29-1 and J is TRBJ1-1; D is possibly TRBD1 (5 bases). This CDR3 spans 13 amino acids. V was shortened by 2 bases and J by 8 bases, with 15 bases between the two germline ends. Germline assignment: CDR1 SQVTM and CDR2 ANQGSEA. The CDR3 region has the DNA TGCAGCGTTGAAATCGTGGGGCTGGAAGAAGCTTTCTTT. As protein: CSVEIVGLEEAFF. The full variable domain, rest sourced from reference TRBV29-1 and TRBJ1-1, is SAVISQKPSRDICQRGTSLTIQCQVDSQVTMMFWYRQQPGQSLTLIATANQGSEATYESGFVIDKFPISRPNLTFSTLTVSNMSPEDSSIYLCSVEIVGLEEAFFGQGTRLTVV.

The V call is TRBV7-3, the J call TRBJ2-1; 8 positions match TRBD2. The CDR3 covers 15 residues. Unmatched junction bases numbered 8, after V lost 4 bases and J lost 6 bases. Germline V gene data show CDR1 as SGHTA and CDR2 as FQGTGA. CDR3 in DNA: TGTGCCAGCAGCTCTATGACTAGCGCTTTCAATGAGCAGTTCTTC. Amino acid sequence: CASSSMTSAFNEQFF.

This chain joins TRBV11-1 and TRBJ1-1; D call uncertain. Germline V lookup: CDR1 SGHAT, CDR2 FQDESV (reference sequence). Between the trimmed V and J ends, which lost 1 base and 8 bases, there was a span of 11 bases. The CDR3 contains 13 residues. DNA of the CDR3: TGTGCCAGCAGCTTAGGGACCACCTCGGAAGCTTTCTTT. It specifies CASSLGTTSEAFF.

In this sample, this clonotype turned up a few times. The V call is TRBV20-1, the J call TRBJ2-1; 10 positions agree with TRBD2. From germline, CDR1 is DFQATT and CDR2 SNEGSKA (reference sequence). This CDR3 is built from 15 residues. V gave up 3 bases and J gave up 7 bases; unmatched junction bases: 9. CDR3 in DNA: TGCAGTGCTAGTCCGACTAGCGGGCTCGGGAATGAGCAGTTCTTC. Translating it yields CSASPTSGLGNEQFF.

The J gene is TRBJ2-3, the V gene TRBV19; D might be TRBD1 (6 bases). Between the trimmed V and J ends, which lost 5 bases and 4 bases, there was a span of 16 bases. The germline CDR1 and CDR2 sequences are LNHDA and SQIVND (reference sequence). This CDR3 region has 15 residues. The DNA of the CDR3 is TGTGCCAGTAGTTGGGGGCCCCAGGAACCAGATACGCAGTATTTT. It is translated as CASSWGPQEPDTQYF.

This clonotype was counted between two and nine times. A clone one base away is much larger, so this may be a read error. The J gene is TRBJ2-3, the V gene TRBV6-1, with TRBD2 identical over 14 bases. The V gene end was trimmed by 3 bases and the J gene end by 4 bases; junction bases not matched to a gene: 0. The CDR3 is 15 residues long. Germline loops: CDR1 MNHNS, CDR2 SASEGT. Here the CDR3 reads CASSEGLAGADTQYF. CDR3 nucleotides: TGTGCCAGCAGTGAGGGACTAGCGGGAGCAGATACGCAGTATTTT.

There are many counts of this clonotype. The chain links TRBV7-2 to TRBJ2-2; 9 nucleotides match TRBD2. Germline lookup yields CDR1 SGHTA and CDR2 FQGNSA. Trimming removed 5 bases from V and 4 bases from J; junction bases left unmatched: 5. This CDR3 region has 15 residues. CDR3 in amino acids: CASSVTSGSTGELFF. DNA of the CDR3: TGTGCCAGCAGCGTTACTAGCGGGTCCACCGGGGAGCTGTTTTTT.

This clonotype was detected many times. The chain joins TRBV7-8 to TRBJ2-1; 7 bases agree with TRBD2. V dropped 2 bases and J dropped 8; count of bases not matched to a gene: 9. Germline V gives CDR1 SGHVS, CDR2 FQNEAQ. The CDR3 has 15 residues. DNA of the CDR3: TGTGCCAGCAGCTTATTCAGACTAGCATTTCATGAGCAGTTCTTC. This gives the protein CASSLFRLAFHEQFF.

This clonotype came up a few times. The chain combines TRBV14 with TRBJ2-1; TRBD2 matches 9 bases. Trimming at V came to 3 bases and at J to 7 bases, leaving 7 bases not matched to a gene. CDR3 length: 15 residues. Germline V gene sequence: CDR1 SGHDN, CDR2 FVKESK. In DNA form, the CDR3 reads TGTGCCAGCAGCCAGCCGGGACTAGCAGTTAATGAGCAGTTCTTC. It is translated as CASSQPGLAVNEQFF.

On this clonotype itself: This may be a read error: a much more frequent sequence differs by one nucleotide. The chain combines TRBV29-1 with TRBJ2-2; D is tentatively TRBD1 or TRBD2 (5 bases each). V gave up 3 bases and J gave up 3 bases, with 11 bases separating them. This CDR3 is 14 amino acids long. Germline V gene data show CDR1 as SQVTM and CDR2 as ANQGSEA. The DNA of the CDR3 is TGCAGCGTTGACCGGGACCCCTACACCGGGGAGCTGTTTTTT. It translates to CSVDRDPYTGELFF.

For this clonotype: A read error may be the cause here, since a much bigger clone is one base away. The rearrangement joins TRBV5-1 to TRBJ2-5, with 7 bases matching TRBD2. Germline V gives CDR1 SGHRS, CDR2 YFSETQ. V dropped 4 bases and J dropped 2; count of bases not matched to a gene: 14. CDR3 length equals 17 residues. The DNA of the CDR3 is TGCGCCAGCAGCAAATGGGGGGGGGAAAGGTGGCAAGAGACCCAGTACTTC. Protein: CASSKWGGERWQETQYF.

This clonotype appeared a few times. In DNA form, the CDR3 reads TGTGCCAGGGTAGCGGGAGACGGCACAGATACGCAGTATTTT. Translating gives CARVAGDGTDTQYF. The chain carries TRBV7-2 and TRBJ2-3; 9 bases are a match to TRBD2. Trimming removed 9 bases from V and 1 base from J; junction bases left unmatched: 5. Germline V CDR1 and CDR2: SGHTA, FQGNSA. This CDR3 has 14 residues.

This clonotype was seen a handful of times. V is TRBV12-3 or TRBV12-4 and J is TRBJ2-7; the match to TRBD2 covers 12 bases. CDR3 length equals 18 residues. V trimming: 5 bases; J trimming: 0 bases; junction bases outside the gene matches: 11. The CDR3 DNA reads as TGTGCCAGCAGTCGACTAGCGGGAGTACGGATTAGCTCCTACGAGCAGTACTTC. This encodes CASSRLAGVRISSYEQYF.

This clonotype came up many times. V usage is TRBV20-1 and J usage is TRBJ1-2; TRBD1 agrees at 7 bases. CDR3 length equals 14 residues. Germline CDR1 reads DFQATT; CDR2 reads SNEGSKA (reference sequence). J lost 7 bases, V lost 0 bases, and 8 bases had no gene match. The CDR3 DNA sequence: TGCAGTGCTAGAGACGAGGGAACAGGGGTTGGCTACACCTTC. Residues: CSARDEGTGVGYTF.

As for this clonotype: The junction departs from the called germline gene at one end, perhaps through a read error. This sequence joins TRBV5-1 and TRBJ1-3; D call uncertain. CDR3 length: 13 residues. The germline V gene encodes CDR1 SGHRS and CDR2 YFSETQ. CDR3 sequence (DNA): TGCGCCAGCAGCTTGGCGGTCGGAAACACCATAAATTTT. Encoded protein: CASSLAVGNTINF.